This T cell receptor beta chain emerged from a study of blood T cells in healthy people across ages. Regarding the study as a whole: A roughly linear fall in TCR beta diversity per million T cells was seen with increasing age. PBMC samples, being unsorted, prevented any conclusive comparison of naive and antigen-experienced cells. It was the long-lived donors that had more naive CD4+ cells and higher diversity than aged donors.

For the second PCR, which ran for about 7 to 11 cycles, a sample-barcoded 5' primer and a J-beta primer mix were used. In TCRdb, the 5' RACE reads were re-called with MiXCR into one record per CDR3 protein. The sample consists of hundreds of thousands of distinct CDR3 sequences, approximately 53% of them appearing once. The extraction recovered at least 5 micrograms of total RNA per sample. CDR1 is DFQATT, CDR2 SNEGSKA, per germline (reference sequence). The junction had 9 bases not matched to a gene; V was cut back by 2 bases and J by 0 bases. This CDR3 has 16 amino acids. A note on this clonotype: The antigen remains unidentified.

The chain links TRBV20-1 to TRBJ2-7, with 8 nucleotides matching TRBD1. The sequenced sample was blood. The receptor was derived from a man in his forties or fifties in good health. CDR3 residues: CSARPPTGGYSYEQYF. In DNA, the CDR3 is TGCAGTGCTAGACCACCAACAGGGGGGTACTCCTACGAGCAGTACTTC.